The sequence of this T cell receptor beta chain was determined in a study of identical twins. The study, taken as a whole, reports: A partial confounding effect on zero-insertion analyses could come from invariant MAIT and iNKT cells.

V gave up 5 bases and J gave up 1 base; unmatched junction bases: 4. Germline lookup yields CDR1 SNHLY and CDR2 FYNNEI. The CDR3 totals 15 residues. This clonotype was counted ten times or more. Its matching antigen is unknown. The donors were all healthy and Caucasian. Through template switching, a universal primer site was introduced, and the cDNA contained unique molecular identifiers. TCRdb redid the calling of the 5' RACE reads with MiXCR, one entry per CDR3 protein. The sample shows 140,000 to 150,000 distinct CDR3 sequences, 3% to 4% of them seen only once. Source material: memory T cells sorted from blood. The receptor's source is a man younger than 35 in good health. The chain recombines TRBV2 with TRBJ2-2; TRBD1 matches 7 bases. CDR3 region: CASSKDRENTGELFF. As DNA, the CDR3 is TGTGCCAGCAGTAAAGACAGGGAGAACACCGGGGAGCTGTTTTTT.